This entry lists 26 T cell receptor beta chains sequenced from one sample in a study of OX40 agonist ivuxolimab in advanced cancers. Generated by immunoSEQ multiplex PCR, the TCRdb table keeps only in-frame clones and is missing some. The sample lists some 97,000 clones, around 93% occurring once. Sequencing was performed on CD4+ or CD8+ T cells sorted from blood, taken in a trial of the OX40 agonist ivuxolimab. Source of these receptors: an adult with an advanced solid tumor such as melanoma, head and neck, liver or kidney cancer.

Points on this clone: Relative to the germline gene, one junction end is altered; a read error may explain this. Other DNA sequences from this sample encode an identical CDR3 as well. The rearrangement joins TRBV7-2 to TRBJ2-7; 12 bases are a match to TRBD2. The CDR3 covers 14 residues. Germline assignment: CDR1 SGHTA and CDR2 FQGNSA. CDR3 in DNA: TGTGCCAGCAGCCTAGCGGGAGGGCCCCTCGAGCAGTACTTC. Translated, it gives CASSLAGGPLEQYF.

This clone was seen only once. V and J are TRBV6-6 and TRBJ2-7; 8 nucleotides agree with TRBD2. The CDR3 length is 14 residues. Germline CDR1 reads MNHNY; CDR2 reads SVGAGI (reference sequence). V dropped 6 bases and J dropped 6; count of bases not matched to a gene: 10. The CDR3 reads CASSGHGRVSEQYF. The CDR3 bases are TGTGCCAGCAGCGGCCACGGGAGGGTATCCGAGCAGTACTTC.

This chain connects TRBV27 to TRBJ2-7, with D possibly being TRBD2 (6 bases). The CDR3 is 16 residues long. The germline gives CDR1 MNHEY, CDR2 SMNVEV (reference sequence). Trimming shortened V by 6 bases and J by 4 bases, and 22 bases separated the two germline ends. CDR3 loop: CASSRIPTSSLYEQYF. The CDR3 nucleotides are TGTGCCAGCAGCCGGATCCCTACTAGCTCACTATACGAGCAGTACTTC.

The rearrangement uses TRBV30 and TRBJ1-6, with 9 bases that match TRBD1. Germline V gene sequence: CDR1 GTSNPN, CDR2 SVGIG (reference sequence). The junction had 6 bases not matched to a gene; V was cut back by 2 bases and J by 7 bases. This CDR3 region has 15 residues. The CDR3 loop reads CAWSSSGTGNSPLHF. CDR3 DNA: TGTGCCTGGAGTTCTTCCGGGACAGGGAATTCACCCCTCCACTTT.

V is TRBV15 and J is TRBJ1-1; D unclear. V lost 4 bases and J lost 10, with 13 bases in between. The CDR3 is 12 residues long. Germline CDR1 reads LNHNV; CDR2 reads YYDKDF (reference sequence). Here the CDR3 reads CATSKGSGLAFF. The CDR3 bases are TGTGCCACCAGCAAAGGATCTGGTCTAGCTTTCTTT.

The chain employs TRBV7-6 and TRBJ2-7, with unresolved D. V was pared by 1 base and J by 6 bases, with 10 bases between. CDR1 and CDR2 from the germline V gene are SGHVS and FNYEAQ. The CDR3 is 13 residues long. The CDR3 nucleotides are TGTGCCAGCAGCTTAGGTTCGGGTACCGAGCAGTACTTC. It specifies CASSLGSGTEQYF.

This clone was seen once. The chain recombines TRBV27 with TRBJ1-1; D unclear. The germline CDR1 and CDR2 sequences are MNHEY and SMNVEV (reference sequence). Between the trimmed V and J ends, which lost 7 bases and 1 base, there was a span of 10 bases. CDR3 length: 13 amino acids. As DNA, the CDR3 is TGTGCCAGCATGAGGATTGGGAACACTGAAGCTTTCTTT. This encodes CASMRIGNTEAFF.

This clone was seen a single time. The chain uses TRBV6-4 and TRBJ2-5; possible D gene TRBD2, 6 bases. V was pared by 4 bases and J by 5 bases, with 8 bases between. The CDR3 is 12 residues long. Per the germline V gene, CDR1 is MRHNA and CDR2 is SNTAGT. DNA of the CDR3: TGTGCCAGCAGTGGGGGGGTGGAGACCCAGTACTTC. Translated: CASSGGVETQYF.

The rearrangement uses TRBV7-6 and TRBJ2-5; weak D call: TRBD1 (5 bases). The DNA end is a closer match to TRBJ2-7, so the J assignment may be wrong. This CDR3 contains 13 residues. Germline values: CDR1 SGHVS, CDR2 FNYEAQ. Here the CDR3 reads CASSSRATYEQYF. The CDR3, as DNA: TGTGCCAGCAGCTCCAGGGCCACCTACGAGCAGTACTTC.

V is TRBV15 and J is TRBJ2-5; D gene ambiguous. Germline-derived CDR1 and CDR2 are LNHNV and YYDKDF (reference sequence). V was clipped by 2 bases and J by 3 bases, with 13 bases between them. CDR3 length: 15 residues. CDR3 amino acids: CATSRKGYFEETQYF. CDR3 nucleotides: TGTGCCACCAGCAGAAAAGGGTATTTCGAAGAGACCCAGTACTTC.

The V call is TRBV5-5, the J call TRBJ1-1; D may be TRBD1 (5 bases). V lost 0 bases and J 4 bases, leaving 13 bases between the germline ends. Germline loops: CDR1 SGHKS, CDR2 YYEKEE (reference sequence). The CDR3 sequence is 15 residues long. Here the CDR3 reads CASSLVGEEGTEAFF. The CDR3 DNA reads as TGTGCCAGCAGCTTGGTGGGGGAGGAGGGCACTGAAGCTTTCTTT.

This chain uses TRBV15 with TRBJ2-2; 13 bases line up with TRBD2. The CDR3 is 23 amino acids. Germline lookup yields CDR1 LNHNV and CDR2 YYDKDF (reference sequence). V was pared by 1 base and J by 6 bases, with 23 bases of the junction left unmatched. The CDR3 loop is CATSRVPYRERLAGGFSSGELFF. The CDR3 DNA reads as TGTGCCACCAGCAGAGTTCCGTACCGCGAACGACTAGCGGGGGGTTTCTCGTCCGGGGAGCTGTTTTTT.

The CDR3 loop reads CASSLVGVPDTQYF. In DNA, the CDR3 is TGCGCCAGCAGCTTGGTCGGGGTTCCAGATACGCAGTATTTT. The J gene is TRBJ2-3, the V gene TRBV5-1; a weak D match, TRBD2 (5 bases). CDR1 and CDR2 from the germline V gene are SGHRS and YFSETQ. CDR3 length: 14 amino acids. Trimming removed 0 bases at V and 4 bases at J, with 9 bases between.

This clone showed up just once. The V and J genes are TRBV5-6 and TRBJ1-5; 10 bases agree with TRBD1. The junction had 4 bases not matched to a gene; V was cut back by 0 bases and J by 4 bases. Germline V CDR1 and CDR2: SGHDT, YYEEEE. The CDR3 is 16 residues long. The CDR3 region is CASSLEGQGLNQPQHF. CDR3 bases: TGTGCCAGCAGCTTGGAGGGACAGGGGTTAAATCAGCCCCAGCATTTT.

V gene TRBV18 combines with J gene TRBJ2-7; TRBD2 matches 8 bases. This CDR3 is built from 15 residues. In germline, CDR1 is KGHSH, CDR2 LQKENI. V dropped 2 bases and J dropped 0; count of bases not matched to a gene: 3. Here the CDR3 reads CASSPSSGTSYEQYF. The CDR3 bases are TGTGCCAGCTCACCAAGTAGCGGGACCTCCTACGAGCAGTACTTC.

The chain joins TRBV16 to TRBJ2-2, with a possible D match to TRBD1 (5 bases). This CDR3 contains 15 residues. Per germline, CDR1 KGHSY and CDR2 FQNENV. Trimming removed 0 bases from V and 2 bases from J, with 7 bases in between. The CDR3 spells CASSQSQGNTGELFF. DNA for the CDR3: TGTGCCAGCAGCCAATCGCAGGGAAACACCGGGGAGCTGTTTTTT.

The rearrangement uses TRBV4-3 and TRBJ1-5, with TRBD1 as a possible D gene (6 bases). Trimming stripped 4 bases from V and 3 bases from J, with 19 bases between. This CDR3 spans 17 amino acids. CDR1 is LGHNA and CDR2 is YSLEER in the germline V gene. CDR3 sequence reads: CASSPGRVAGDNQPQHF. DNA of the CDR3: TGCGCCAGCAGCCCAGGAAGAGTCGCAGGGGACAATCAGCCCCAGCATTTT.

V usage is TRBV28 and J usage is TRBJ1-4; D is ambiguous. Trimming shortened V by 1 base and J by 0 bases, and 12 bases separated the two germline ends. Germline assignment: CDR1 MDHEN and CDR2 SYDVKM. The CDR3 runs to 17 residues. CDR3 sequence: CASSLYGEISTNEKLFF. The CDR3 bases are TGTGCCAGCAGTTTATACGGGGAAATTTCAACTAATGAAAAACTGTTTTTT.

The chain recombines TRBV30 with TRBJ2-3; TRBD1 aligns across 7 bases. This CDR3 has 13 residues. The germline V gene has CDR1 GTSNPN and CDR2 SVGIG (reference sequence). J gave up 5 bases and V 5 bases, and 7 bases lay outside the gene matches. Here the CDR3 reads CAWLDRVGDTQYF. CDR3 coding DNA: TGTGCCTGGCTCGACAGGGTCGGAGATACGCAGTATTTT.

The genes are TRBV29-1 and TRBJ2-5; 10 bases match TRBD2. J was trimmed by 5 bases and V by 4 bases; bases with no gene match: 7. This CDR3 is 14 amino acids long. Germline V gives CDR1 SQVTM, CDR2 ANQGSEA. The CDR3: CSVGVAGGGETQYF. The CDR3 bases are TGCAGCGTTGGAGTAGCGGGAGGCGGGGAGACCCAGTACTTC.

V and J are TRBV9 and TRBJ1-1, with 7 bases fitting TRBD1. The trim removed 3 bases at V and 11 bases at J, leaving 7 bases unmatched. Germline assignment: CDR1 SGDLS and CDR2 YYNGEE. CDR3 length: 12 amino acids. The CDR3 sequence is CASSDLTGCAFF. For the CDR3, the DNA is TGTGCCAGCAGCGACCTGACAGGGTGCGCTTTCTTT.

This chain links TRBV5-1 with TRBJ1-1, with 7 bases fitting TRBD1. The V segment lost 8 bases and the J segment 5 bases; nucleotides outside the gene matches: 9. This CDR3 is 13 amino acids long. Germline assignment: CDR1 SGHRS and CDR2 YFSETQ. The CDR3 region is CASAWTGETEAFF. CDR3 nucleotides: TGCGCCAGTGCGTGGACAGGAGAGACTGAAGCTTTCTTT.

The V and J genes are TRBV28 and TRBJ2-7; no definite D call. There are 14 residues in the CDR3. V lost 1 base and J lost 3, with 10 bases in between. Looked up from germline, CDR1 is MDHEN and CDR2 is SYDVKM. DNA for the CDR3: TGTGCCAGCAGTTTATTGCGGCAGTTCTACGAGCAGTACTTC. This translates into CASSLLRQFYEQYF.

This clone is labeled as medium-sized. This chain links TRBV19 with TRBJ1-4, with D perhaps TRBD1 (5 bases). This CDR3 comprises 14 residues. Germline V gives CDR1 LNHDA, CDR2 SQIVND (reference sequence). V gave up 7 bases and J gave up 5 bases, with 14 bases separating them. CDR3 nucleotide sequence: TGTGCCAGTACCCTAGGGGTGGGGAATGAAAAACTGTTTTTT. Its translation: CASTLGVGNEKLFF.

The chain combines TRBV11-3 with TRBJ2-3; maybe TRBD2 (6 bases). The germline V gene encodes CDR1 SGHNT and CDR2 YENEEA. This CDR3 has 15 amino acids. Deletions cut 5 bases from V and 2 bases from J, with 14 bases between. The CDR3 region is CASSLGLYNTDTQYF. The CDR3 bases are TGTGCCAGCAGCCTGGGACTTTACAACACAGATACGCAGTATTTT.

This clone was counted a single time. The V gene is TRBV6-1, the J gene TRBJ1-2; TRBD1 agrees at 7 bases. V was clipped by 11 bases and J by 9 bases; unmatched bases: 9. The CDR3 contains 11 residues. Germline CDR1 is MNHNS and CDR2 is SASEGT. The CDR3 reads CASGAGGSYTF. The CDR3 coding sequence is TGTGCCTCTGGGGCAGGGGGAAGCTACACCTTC.